Below, 7 T cell receptor beta chains from the same sample are listed, as sequenced in a study of human T cells and chemical hapten exposure. This sample's time point: patch test 1, 2 weeks after DPC sensitization. The treatment here: therapeutic diphenylcyclopropenone sensitization with weekly scalp DPC. TCRdb re-derived calls from the RACE reads in MiXCR, one entry per CDR3 protein. Among about 380,000 distinct CDR3 sequences listed, approximately 5% were seen once. The sequencing here drew on whole blood, taken in connection with sensitization to the hapten diphenylcyclopropenone (DPC). These receptors came from a woman in her fifties or sixties with alopecia areata. Some clones in this sample may be carry-over from other donors' samples.

The chain combines TRBV11-2 with TRBJ2-1; 8 bases align to TRBD2. Germline CDR1 SGHAT, CDR2 FQNNGV. This CDR3 region has 15 residues. V shed 4 bases and J 8 bases; nucleotides not matched to a gene: 10. The CDR3 here is CASSSLGLVGDEQFF. Here the CDR3 DNA reads TGTGCCAGCAGCTCGCTGGGACTAGTCGGAGATGAGCAGTTCTTC.

This clonotype has at least ten counts. The chain joins TRBV29-1 to TRBJ2-1; no clear D. CDR3 length: 10 residues. V was clipped by 3 bases and J by 10 bases, with 7 bases between them. Germline V gene data show CDR1 as SQVTM and CDR2 as ANQGSEA. DNA of the CDR3: TGCAGCGTTGACTTCGGCGAGCAGTTCTTC. Translation: CSVDFGEQFF.

This clonotype was picked up a small number of times. The chain uses TRBV28 and TRBJ2-7; 9 bases fit TRBD2. CDR1 MDHEN and CDR2 SYDVKM come from the germline V gene. After removal of 5 bases from V and 5 bases from J, the junction contained 16 bases not matched to a gene. This CDR3 contains 17 residues. The chain's CDR3 is CASSLPLGAGGPHEQYF. CDR3 nucleotide sequence: TGTGCCAGCAGTCTCCCTTTAGGGGCGGGAGGGCCCCACGAGCAGTACTTC.

This clonotype was recorded many times. The CDR3 DNA sequence: TGTGCCAGCGGCGGGGAGGGCCAGACAGATACGCAGTATTTT. Its protein product is CASGGEGQTDTQYF. The chain has TRBV6-6 and TRBJ2-3, with 7 bases identical to TRBD2. The CDR3 runs 14 residues. Germline V lookup: CDR1 MNHNY, CDR2 SVGAGI (reference sequence). After removal of 8 bases from V and 3 bases from J, the junction contained 8 bases not matched to a gene.

Many counts were recorded for this clonotype. This chain uses TRBV6-5 with TRBJ1-3; TRBD1 is a possible D gene (5 bases). V dropped 4 bases and J dropped 0 bases, with 13 bases sitting between them. The germline CDR1 and CDR2 sequences are MNHEY and SVGAGI. This CDR3 is built from 16 residues. The CDR3 sequence: CASSSTGPSSGNTIYF. The CDR3, as DNA: TGTGCCAGCAGTTCCACGGGGCCGAGCTCTGGAAACACCATATATTTT.

This clonotype has just a few counts. CDR3 DNA: TGCGCCAGCAGCCAAGATCCCGGCGGGAGCTCCTACGAGCAGTACTTC. Its translation is CASSQDPGGSSYEQYF. This chain uses TRBV4-3 with TRBJ2-7; the match to TRBD2 covers 7 bases. The CDR3 extends over 16 amino acids. The V gene end was trimmed by 0 bases and the J gene end by 0 bases; junction bases not matched to a gene: 5. Per germline, CDR1 LGHNA and CDR2 YSLEER.

In this sample, this clonotype turned up many times. The V and J genes are TRBV6-6 and TRBJ2-1; 8 bases line up with TRBD2. CDR3 length: 14 residues. Germline V lookup: CDR1 MNHNY, CDR2 SVGAGI (reference sequence). With V trimmed by 9 bases and J by 5 bases, 9 bases remained unmatched. This chain's CDR3 is CASKREGRDNEQFF. CDR3 nucleotide sequence: TGTGCCAGTAAACGGGAGGGCCGCGACAATGAGCAGTTCTTC.